Described below is a single T cell receptor beta chain sequence and its context. What it binds is not known. In the authors' workflow: To classify distant metastasis in papillary thyroid cancer, a model was built from CDR3 differences across clinicopathological groups. TCRdb ran MiXCR on the PCR reads. The V and J calls and clone size are TCRdb's, not the authors'. This table has approximately 40,000 clones, roughly 45% appearing once. Among the patients, none had received any treatment before thyroid surgery. These data belong to a study of metastatic and nonmetastatic thyroid tumors. Overall study: Comparative analysis of repertoires was undertaken across blood and tumor or nodule tissue obtained from malignant and benign thyroid patients.

Per germline, CDR1 KGHSH and CDR2 LQKENI. V shed 5 bases and J shed 3 bases, with 16 bases lying between them. The CDR3 has 15 residues. General study findings and limits: In both blood and tumor samples, TCR beta diversity was reported significantly higher for malignant than benign nodules.

The chain is built from TRBV18 and TRBJ1-1; D not resolved. The clonotype comes from a male donor with papillary thyroid cancer or a benign thyroid nodule (not recorded which). Some clones in this sample may be carry-over from other donors' samples. Sequencing was carried out using tumor tissue. CDR3 sequence reads: CASSALWVRDTEAFF. The CDR3 nucleotides are TGTGCCAGCTCAGCGTTGTGGGTTAGGGACACTGAAGCTTTCTTT.